These 28 T cell receptor beta chains originate from one sample sequenced in a study of T cell repertoires in cytomegalovirus infection. TCRdb fed the reads into MiXCR, producing one record per CDR3 protein. This table has under 850,000 distinct CDR3 sequences, 35% appearing once. The sequenced material came from PBMCs. The receptors derive from a human donor in good health (CMV status not recorded). Some clones in this sample may be carry-over from other donors' samples.

This clonotype has only a few counts. V usage is TRBV7-2 and J usage is TRBJ2-5; D is unclear. Germline V CDR1 and CDR2: SGHTA, FQGNSA. CDR3 length: 13 amino acids. With 3 bases removed from V and 0 bases from J, the gap between germline ends came to 5 bases. DNA for the CDR3: TGTGCCAGCAGCTTTAGGTACCAAGAGACCCAGTACTTC. Translated: CASSFRYQETQYF.

The gene calls are TRBV6-1 and TRBJ1-5; possibly TRBD1 for D (5 bases). The CDR3 has 16 amino acids. Per germline, CDR1 MNHNS and CDR2 SASEGT. V was trimmed by 6 bases and J by 2 bases, leaving 17 bases between them. The CDR3 sequence is CASSQGPGNRNQPQHF. As DNA, the CDR3 is TGTGCCAGCAGCCAGGGACCGGGAAATCGCAATCAGCCCCAGCATTTT.

This clonotype was seen a handful of times. This chain connects TRBV28 to TRBJ2-7, with 10 bases fitting TRBD1. CDR1 and CDR2 (germline): MDHEN, SYDVKM. The V segment lost 7 bases and the J segment 2 bases; nucleotides outside the gene matches: 11. The CDR3 extends over 16 amino acids. CDR3 loop: CASTPFAGTGAYEQYF. CDR3 sequence (DNA): TGTGCCAGCACCCCCTTCGCTGGGACAGGGGCCTACGAGCAGTACTTC.

This rearrangement joins TRBV27 to TRBJ2-1; 7 nucleotides match TRBD1. The ends lost 4 bases at V and 8 bases at J; junction bases unmatched: 23. CDR3 length equals 19 residues. Per the germline V gene, CDR1 is MNHEY and CDR2 is SMNVEV (reference sequence). In DNA, the CDR3 is TGTGCCAGCAGTTCCTATGGGGACAGCAACGTAGGAGGCCCCCATGAGCAGTTCTTC. Protein product: CASSSYGDSNVGGPHEQFF.

This clonotype was picked up a small number of times. A read error may explain this, as a much larger clone is one base away. The chain recombines TRBV2 with TRBJ1-1, with a weak D call TRBD1 (5 bases). CDR1 SNHLY and CDR2 FYNNEI come from the germline V gene. Between the trimmed V and J ends, which lost 6 bases and 2 bases, there was a span of 10 bases. CDR3 length: 13 residues. CDR3 sequence: CASSSGHNTEAFF. The DNA of the CDR3 is TGTGCCAGCAGCTCCGGACATAACACTGAAGCTTTCTTT.

The J gene is TRBJ1-4, the V gene TRBV7-9, with unresolved D. This CDR3 contains 14 residues. The V end was cut by 3 bases, the J end by 13 bases, with 18 bases between. CDR1 is SEHNR, CDR2 FQNEAQ, per germline (reference sequence). The DNA of the CDR3 is TGTGCCAGCAGCTTTGAATCATTACAAGCGGGACTGTTTTTT. It specifies CASSFESLQAGLFF.

This clonotype was recorded at least ten times. The chain carries TRBV7-6 and TRBJ1-1; D gene ambiguous. Germline assignment: CDR1 SGHVS and CDR2 FNYEAQ. This CDR3 region has 15 residues. The V end was cut by 1 base, the J end by 1 base, with 10 bases between. The CDR3 DNA sequence: TGTGCCAGCAGCTTAGAAGGTCGGCAGAACACTGAAGCTTTCTTT. Amino acids: CASSLEGRQNTEAFF.

The genes are TRBV7-8 and TRBJ2-3; D might be TRBD1 or TRBD2, each matching 6 bases. The CDR3 consists of 15 residues. Trimming took off 8 bases at V and 0 bases at J, with 15 bases between the two ends. The V gene's germline CDR1 is SGHVS and CDR2 FQNEAQ. CDR3 bases: TGTGCCAGCGGTCGGGGGCAACGGAGCACAGATACGCAGTATTTT. Translating gives CASGRGQRSTDTQYF.

CDR3 loop: CASNDGGGYNEQFF. The CDR3 DNA is TGTGCCAGCAACGATGGGGGGGGGTACAATGAGCAGTTCTTC. This rearrangement joins TRBV6-2 or TRBV6-3 to TRBJ2-1; 7 bases match TRBD2. Trimming cost V 7 bases and J 4 bases; bases outside gene matches: 7. The CDR3 is 14 residues long. Germline V gene sequence: CDR1 MNHEY, CDR2 SVGEGT.

This clonotype has only one observation. V and J are TRBV20-1 and TRBJ2-7; tentative D call: TRBD2 (6 bases). The CDR3 runs 14 residues. V lost 1 base, J lost 6 bases, and 16 bases lay in between. CDR1 and CDR2 (germline): DFQATT, SNEGSKA (reference sequence). The CDR3 DNA reads TGCAGTGCTAGAGGGACGCCGGCCGGGGGCGAGCAGTACTTC. It yields the protein CSARGTPAGGEQYF.

The chain is built from TRBV28 and TRBJ1-4; TRBD1 agrees at 8 bases. With V trimmed by 6 bases and J by 5 bases, 2 bases remained unmatched. Germline assignment: CDR1 MDHEN and CDR2 SYDVKM. The CDR3 runs 13 residues. The CDR3 loop is CASSTGGNEKLFF. Written as DNA, the CDR3 is TGTGCCAGCAGCACAGGGGGAAATGAAAAACTGTTTTTT.

The sample holds a few counts of this clonotype. The rearrangement uses TRBV6-1 and TRBJ2-7, with TRBD2 matching 12 bases. CDR1 MNHNS and CDR2 SASEGT come from the germline V gene. The V gene end was trimmed by 5 bases and the J gene end by 5 bases; junction bases not matched to a gene: 7. The CDR3 spans 15 residues. The DNA of the CDR3 is TGTGCCAGCAGTTTACAGGGACTAGCGGGCGACGAGCAGTACTTC. The encoded protein is CASSLQGLAGDEQYF.

This clonotype has a handful of counts. The V call is TRBV19, the J call TRBJ2-1; 9 bases fit TRBD2. The germline V gene has CDR1 LNHDA and CDR2 SQIVND (reference sequence). CDR3 length: 13 residues. Trimming at V came to 11 bases and at J to 8 bases, leaving 10 bases not matched to a gene. CDR3 DNA: TGTGCCGGGGGAGCGGGGGGCGGGGATGAGCAGTTCTTC. Amino acid sequence: CAGGAGGGDEQFF.

The chain links TRBV20-1 to TRBJ2-3; D unclear. This CDR3 is built from 12 residues. The germline V gene has CDR1 DFQATT and CDR2 SNEGSKA (reference sequence). V was shortened by 2 bases and J by 0 bases, with 3 bases between the two germline ends. CDR3 region: CSARWSTDTQYF. In DNA form, the CDR3 reads TGCAGTGCTAGATGGAGCACAGATACGCAGTATTTT.

This clonotype appeared once. The gene calls are TRBV3-1 and TRBJ1-1; 7 positions match TRBD1. J lost 10 bases, V lost 2 bases, and 7 bases had no gene match. The CDR3 runs to 13 residues. The germline V gene has CDR1 LGHDT and CDR2 YNNKEL (reference sequence). The CDR3 DNA reads TGTGCCAGCAGCCAATTGAGGACAGGAGGAGCTTTCTTT. Translating gives CASSQLRTGGAFF.

The V and J genes are TRBV5-1 and TRBJ1-2, with 9 bases aligning to TRBD1. The CDR3 covers 16 residues. Germline V gene lookup returns CDR1 SGHRS and CDR2 YFSETQ. The J segment lost 6 bases and the V segment lost 4 bases, leaving 13 bases of the junction unmatched. CDR3 nucleotide sequence: TGCGCCAGCAGCCGCGAGGGACAGGGAAGGAAGGATGGCTACACCTTC. Its protein is CASSREGQGRKDGYTF.

The V and J genes are TRBV12-3 or TRBV12-4 and TRBJ2-7, with a tentative D call TRBD1 (6 bases). The CDR3 is 14 amino acids. V was cut by 4 bases and J by 3 bases, with 13 bases left in between. This CDR3 is CASSWDIKGYEQYF. In DNA form, the CDR3 reads TGTGCCAGCAGTTGGGACATAAAGGGCTACGAGCAGTACTTC.

The genes are TRBV7-2 and TRBJ1-2; 8 bases align to TRBD1. The CDR3 runs to 14 residues. Per germline, CDR1 SGHTA and CDR2 FQGNSA. J was trimmed by 5 bases and V by 5 bases; bases with no gene match: 7. CDR3 sequence: CASSADRGGYGYTF. CDR3 DNA sequence: TGTGCCAGCAGCGCTGACAGGGGAGGATATGGCTACACCTTC. Together with reference TRBV7-2 and TRBJ1-2, the CDR3 gives the full variable domain: GAGVSQSPSNKVTEKGKDVELRCDPISGHTALYWYRQSLGQGLEFLIYFQGNSAPDKSGLPSDRFSAERTGGSVSTLTIQRTQQEDSAVYLCASSADRGGYGYTFGSGTRLTVV.

The V and J genes are TRBV4-1 and TRBJ1-1; perhaps TRBD1 as D (5 bases). Germline V gene lookup returns CDR1 MGHRA and CDR2 YSYEKL. The CDR3 loop spans 15 amino acids. V shed 0 bases and J shed 4 bases, with 12 bases lying between them. The chain's CDR3 is CASSQEVGAVTEAFF. CDR3 nucleotide sequence: TGCGCCAGCAGCCAAGAGGTAGGGGCGGTCACTGAAGCTTTCTTT.

The rearrangement links TRBV6-2 or TRBV6-3 to TRBJ2-3; TRBD1 is a possible D gene (5 bases). V was shortened by 0 bases and J by 2 bases, with 18 bases between the two germline ends. The length of the CDR3 is 18 residues. The germline gives CDR1 MNHEY, CDR2 SVGEGT. Here the CDR3 reads CASSYSMTDETHTDTQYF. The CDR3 DNA reads TGTGCCAGCAGTTACTCGATGACAGACGAGACTCACACAGATACGCAGTATTTT.

The chain links TRBV9 to TRBJ1-5; D is uncertain. The CDR3 extends over 14 amino acids. The germline V and J ends were trimmed by 0 bases and 3 bases, with 7 bases remaining between them. Germline lookup yields CDR1 SGDLS and CDR2 YYNGEE. The CDR3 loop reads CASSVGGANQPQHF. The CDR3 DNA reads as TGTGCCAGCAGCGTAGGTGGAGCCAATCAGCCCCAGCATTTT.

This clonotype was counted a few times. The chain recombines TRBV11-2 with TRBJ2-7; unclear D gene. The V and J ends lost 4 bases and 2 bases respectively, with 12 bases between them. This CDR3 region has 14 residues. Per germline, CDR1 SGHAT and CDR2 FQNNGV. The CDR3 bases are TGTGCCAGCAGCTCCGTGTGGTCCCCCTACGAGCAGTACTTC. Its protein product is CASSSVWSPYEQYF.

This clonotype has a handful of counts. The chain carries TRBV6-1 and TRBJ2-1, with D tentatively TRBD2 (5 bases). The CDR3 has 10 amino acids. Trimming shortened V by 6 bases and J by 9 bases, and 6 bases separated the two germline ends. Germline values: CDR1 MNHNS, CDR2 SASEGT. The CDR3 loop reads CASREGEQFF. CDR3 nucleotides: TGTGCCAGCAGAGAGGGTGAGCAGTTCTTC.

This clonotype was picked up many times. The chain carries TRBV7-2 and TRBJ1-1; D not certain. The CDR3 extends over 14 amino acids. Per germline, CDR1 SGHTA and CDR2 FQGNSA. Between the trimmed V and J ends, which lost 1 base and 4 bases, there was a span of 10 bases. Here the CDR3 DNA reads TGTGCCAGCAGCTTAGTTACCATGGCCACTGAAGCTTTCTTT. This codes for CASSLVTMATEAFF.

V is TRBV6-5 and J is TRBJ1-4; D is undetermined. Trimming left V 10 bases short and J 7 bases short, with 22 bases between. Looked up from germline, CDR1 is MNHEY and CDR2 is SVGAGI. The CDR3 is 15 residues long. In nucleotides, the CDR3 is TGTGCCACTAGGTCTGCCAGCCGGTTTGCTGAAAAACTGTTTTTT. Translated, it gives CATRSASRFAEKLFF.

CDR3 sequence reads: CASAGTPDLYTGELFF. The CDR3, as DNA: TGTGCCAGCGCCGGGACGCCGGACCTTTACACCGGGGAGCTGTTTTTT. The chain combines TRBV28 with TRBJ2-2, with D perhaps assigned TRBD1 or TRBD2 (5 bases each). The CDR3 runs to 16 residues. Trimming stripped 8 bases from V and 3 bases from J, with 19 bases between. In germline, CDR1 is MDHEN, CDR2 SYDVKM.

In this sample, this clonotype turned up many times. V gene TRBV7-8 combines with J gene TRBJ1-1, with D unclear. The germline gives CDR1 SGHVS, CDR2 FQNEAQ. This CDR3 comprises 14 residues. V lost 0 bases to trimming and J lost 3 bases, with 8 bases between them. The DNA for the CDR3 is TGTGCCAGCAGCTTAGCAAGGGAATACACTGAAGCTTTCTTT. Amino acid sequence: CASSLAREYTEAFF.

Only a few counts were recorded for this clonotype. V and J are TRBV28 and TRBJ1-4; no clear D gene. Germline V gives CDR1 MDHEN, CDR2 SYDVKM. V gave up 2 bases and J gave up 1 base, with 11 bases separating them. The CDR3 runs to 16 residues. For the CDR3, the DNA is TGTGCCAGCAGTTTACAAAGGCCCGGAACTAATGAAAAACTGTTTTTT. It specifies CASSLQRPGTNEKLFF.